Sequencing of this T cell receptor (beta chain) was carried out in a study of PD-L1 blockade in urothelial cancer. On the study more broadly: Atezolizumab was started by patients in the mid-2010s at 1,200 mg intravenously every 3 weeks. Study-level findings and limits: Pretreatment blood TCR clonality under the median forecast improved survival.

As to time point: peripheral blood 6 weeks after treatment start. The repertoire was sequenced with immunoSEQ multiplex PCR; TCRdb's copy has only in-frame clones and lacks some. The sample records 100,000 to 150,000 clones, roughly 83% being singletons. CDR3 size: 15 residues. The J segment lost 5 bases and the V segment lost 6 bases, leaving 8 bases of the junction unmatched. The V gene's germline CDR1 is MDHEN and CDR2 SYDVKM. To note about this clone: What it recognizes is unknown.

This sequence joins TRBV28 and TRBJ2-5; 11 nucleotides match TRBD2. The receptor was isolated from a man aged 50 to 60 with urothelial cancer. The sample here was PBMCs, taken around atezolizumab (anti-PD-L1) treatment. The CDR3 sequence is CASRRTSGGGETQYF. Here the CDR3 DNA reads TGTGCCAGCAGACGTACTAGCGGGGGCGGGGAGACCCAGTACTTC.